Following are 20 T cell receptor beta chains from one sample sequenced in a study of blood T cells in healthy people across ages. A J-beta primer mix and a sample-barcoded 5' primer were used in a second PCR of roughly 6 to 11 cycles. One entry per CDR3 protein results from TCRdb running MiXCR on the 5' RACE reads. The data hold approximately 900,000 distinct CDR3 sequences, with roughly 28% observed a single time. These records were also assigned to another study, of T cells of mothers and their children.

Source material: blood. Receptor source: a middle-aged woman in good health.

This clonotype turned up a few times. The J gene is TRBJ2-4, the V gene TRBV15; weak D call: TRBD2 (6 bases). TRBJ2-7 explains the end of the DNA better; the J call may be wrong. There are 14 residues in the CDR3. Germline assignment: CDR1 LNHNV and CDR2 YYDKDF (reference sequence). The CDR3 nucleotides are TGTGCCACCAGCCCGCGGACCCAAGCGGGCGAGCAGTACTTC. Protein sequence: CATSPRTQAGEQYF.

This clonotype was recorded a few times. This chain joins TRBV7-2 and TRBJ1-6; perhaps TRBD1 as D (5 bases). CDR3 length equals 14 residues. The ends were cut back, 3 bases at V and 5 bases at J, with 8 bases in the middle. Germline values: CDR1 SGHTA, CDR2 FQGNSA. Here the CDR3 DNA reads TGTGCCAGCAGCTTTGGGACGGATAATTCACCCCTCCACTTT. This encodes CASSFGTDNSPLHF.

This clonotype was recorded many times. This chain joins TRBV28 and TRBJ2-5, with D tentatively TRBD1 (6 bases). Germline CDR1 is MDHEN and CDR2 is SYDVKM. The CDR3 consists of 16 residues. V was trimmed by 4 bases and J by 5 bases, leaving 20 bases between them. The CDR3 is CASSSTSEGVRETQYF. The CDR3, as DNA: TGTGCCAGCAGTTCAACCTCTGAGGGGGTACGGGAGACCCAGTACTTC.

This clonotype was seen repeatedly, ten times or more. V usage is TRBV10-3 and J usage is TRBJ2-7; D unresolved. This CDR3 is 16 amino acids long. The V end was cut by 0 bases, the J end by 3 bases, with 15 bases between. Germline V gene lookup returns CDR1 ENHRY and CDR2 SYGVKD. The CDR3 DNA reads TGTGCCATCAGTGAGTCTTATATAAACATCCTCTACGAGCAGTACTTC. Protein: CAISESYINILYEQYF.

This clonotype came up a few times. V usage is TRBV20-1 and J usage is TRBJ1-1; the D gene is possibly TRBD1 (6 bases). V lost 1 base, J lost 6 bases, and 18 bases lay in between. Germline values: CDR1 DFQATT, CDR2 SNEGSKA (reference sequence). The CDR3 extends over 15 amino acids. CDR3 region: CSARGGGGSVAEAFF. Here the CDR3 DNA reads TGCAGTGCTAGAGGGGGAGGGGGTTCAGTTGCTGAAGCTTTCTTT.

This clonotype was seen only a few times. The chain carries TRBV9 and TRBJ1-2; D is perhaps TRBD1 (6 bases). V was clipped by 3 bases and J by 2 bases, with 14 bases between them. Germline CDR1 is SGDLS and CDR2 is YYNGEE. The CDR3 runs to 15 residues. CDR3 sequence reads: CASSAKTGGNYGYTF. In DNA form, the CDR3 reads TGTGCCAGCAGCGCTAAGACAGGAGGAAACTATGGCTACACCTTC.

The table lists this clonotype with a few counts. This could be a read error, since a much larger clone is one nucleotide away. The gene calls are TRBV9 and TRBJ2-1; possibly TRBD1 for D (6 bases). Germline CDR1 SGDLS, CDR2 YYNGEE. The length of the CDR3 is 16 residues. The V and J ends lost 0 bases and 5 bases respectively, with 15 bases between them. The CDR3 loop reads CASSVASRGFDNEQFF. As DNA, the CDR3 is TGTGCCAGCAGCGTAGCTAGCAGGGGTTTCGACAATGAGCAGTTCTTC. Drawing the rest from reference TRBV9 and TRBJ2-1, the complete variable domain is DSGVTQTPKHLITATGQRVTLRCSPRSGDLSVYWYQQSLDQGLQFLIQYYNGEERAKGNILERFSAQQFPDLHSELNLSSLELGDSALYFCASSVASRGFDNEQFFGPGTRLTVL.

In its sample, this clonotype was seen many times. J is TRBJ1-1 and V is TRBV5-1; D unresolved. Germline CDR1 is SGHRS and CDR2 is YFSETQ. Trimming cost V 5 bases and J 1 base, with 6 bases left between them. The CDR3 runs to 12 residues. This chain's CDR3 is CASRSGNTEAFF. The CDR3 DNA reads as TGCGCCAGCAGGTCCGGGAACACTGAAGCTTTCTTT. Filled out from reference TRBV5-1 and TRBJ1-1, the complete variable domain reads KAGVTQTPRYLIKTRGQQVTLSCSPISGHRSVSWYQQTPGQGLQFLFEYFSETQRNKGNFPGRFSGRQFSNSRSEMNVSTLELGDSALYLCASRSGNTEAFFGQGTRLTVV.

This clonotype was detected a few times. J is TRBJ2-7 and V is TRBV9; D may correspond to TRBD1 or TRBD2 (5 bases each). The CDR3 runs to 15 residues. Trimming removed 4 bases from V and 1 base from J, with 15 bases in between. Germline CDR1 is SGDLS and CDR2 is YYNGEE. CDR3 sequence: CASSRQPEGSYEQYF. DNA of the CDR3: TGTGCCAGCAGCCGTCAGCCCGAGGGGTCCTACGAGCAGTACTTC.

This clonotype was seen only a few times. The chain carries TRBV18 and TRBJ2-5, with a possible D match to TRBD2 (6 bases). CDR3 length: 14 residues. CDR1 and CDR2 (germline): KGHSH, LQKENI. Trimming cost V 0 bases and J 11 bases, with 16 bases left between them. The CDR3, as DNA: TGTGCCAGCTCACCACCGTCGGACTACGAAAGTCAGTACTTC. It specifies CASSPPSDYESQYF.

In this sample, this clonotype turned up a few times. This rearrangement joins TRBV3-1 to TRBJ1-2, with D maybe TRBD1 (6 bases). V was trimmed by 0 bases and J by 5 bases, leaving 10 bases between them. This CDR3 is built from 14 residues. Germline lookup yields CDR1 LGHDT and CDR2 YNNKEL (reference sequence). CDR3 region: CASSQDQGRYGYTF. As DNA, the CDR3 is TGTGCCAGCAGCCAAGATCAGGGGAGGTATGGCTACACCTTC.

V and J are TRBV7-3 and TRBJ1-1; 8 positions agree with TRBD1. This CDR3 is built from 14 residues. Germline trimming cut 5 bases from V and 1 base from J; bases unmatched to any gene: 3. The germline gives CDR1 SGHTA, CDR2 FQGTGA. The CDR3 loop is CASSIGQGNTEAFF. In nucleotides, the CDR3 is TGTGCCAGCAGCATCGGACAGGGGAACACTGAAGCTTTCTTT.

In this sample, this clonotype turned up a few times. This chain uses TRBV5-1 with TRBJ2-5, with D possibly being TRBD1 or TRBD2 (5 bases each). This CDR3 spans 14 amino acids. Germline assignment: CDR1 SGHRS and CDR2 YFSETQ. The ends were cut back, 2 bases at V and 5 bases at J, with 13 bases in the middle. DNA of the CDR3: TGCGCCAGCAGCTTCGGAAACAGGAGGGAGACCCAGTACTTC. Translation: CASSFGNRRETQYF.

The chain links TRBV5-5 to TRBJ1-5; tentatively, D is TRBD1 (6 bases). Germline assignment: CDR1 SGHKS and CDR2 YYEKEE (reference sequence). Trimming cost V 4 bases and J 6 bases, with 20 bases left between them. CDR3 length: 16 amino acids. DNA for the CDR3: TGTGCCAGCAGCACCGGTGTACAGGGCTACGGTCAGCCCCAGCATTTT. Its protein product is CASSTGVQGYGQPQHF.

This clonotype was found many times. The rearrangement links TRBV11-2 to TRBJ2-7, with a tentative D call TRBD1 (6 bases). The germline CDR1 and CDR2 sequences are SGHAT and FQNNGV. This CDR3 comprises 12 residues. Trimming shortened V by 4 bases and J by 8 bases, and 12 bases separated the two germline ends. As DNA, the CDR3 is TGTGCCAGCAGCTCACAGGGTATCCAGCAGTACTTC. Translating it yields CASSSQGIQQYF.

On this clonotype: This may stem from a read error, because a much larger clone lies one nucleotide away. The chain uses TRBV5-1 and TRBJ2-7; 13 bases align to TRBD2. The CDR3 sequence is 15 residues long. V shed 3 bases and J 5 bases; nucleotides not matched to a gene: 5. Germline CDR1 SGHRS, CDR2 YFSETQ. The CDR3 loop is CASSWGLAGSHEQYF. The DNA of the CDR3 is TGCGCCAGCAGCTGGGGACTAGCGGGGTCCCACGAGCAGTACTTC.

The rearrangement uses TRBV20-1 and TRBJ1-1; perhaps TRBD1 as D (6 bases). This CDR3 region has 11 residues. Germline V lookup: CDR1 DFQATT, CDR2 SNEGSKA (reference sequence). V lost 5 bases and J lost 6, with 10 bases in between. The CDR3 here is CSAAGVAEAFF. CDR3 sequence (DNA): TGCAGTGCTGCAGGGGTGGCTGAAGCTTTCTTT.

This chain links TRBV3-1 with TRBJ1-1; D is ambiguous. The germline V and J ends were trimmed by 3 bases and 1 base, with 6 bases remaining between them. The length of the CDR3 is 13 residues. The V gene's germline CDR1 is LGHDT and CDR2 YNNKEL (reference sequence). The CDR3 sequence is CASSQIQNTEAFF. In DNA, the CDR3 is TGTGCCAGCAGCCAGATACAGAACACTGAAGCTTTCTTT.

The chain is built from TRBV9 and TRBJ2-1; D is unresolved. The CDR3 runs 19 residues. V was shortened by 4 bases and J by 4 bases, with 27 bases between the two germline ends. Germline CDR1 SGDLS, CDR2 YYNGEE. The CDR3 spells CASSPYSPGRKDRYNEQFF. For the CDR3, the DNA is TGTGCCAGCAGCCCCTATTCACCGGGCCGAAAGGACCGGTACAATGAGCAGTTCTTC.

Comment on this clonotype: A much larger clone is a single base away; this may be a read error. The chain has TRBV2 and TRBJ1-5, with 7 bases aligning to TRBD1. Germline V gene data show CDR1 as SNHLY and CDR2 as FYNNEI. CDR3 length: 13 residues. CDR3 in amino acids: CASHRTGNQPPHF. CDR3 nucleotide sequence: TGTGCCAGCCACCGGACAGGCAATCAGCCCCCGCATTTT.